The 8 T cell receptor beta chains presented below share a single source sample, sequenced in a study of cytomegalovirus exposure and HLA in healthy donors. PCR used 60 Vbeta primers and 13 Jbeta primers. The method was immunoSEQ multiplex PCR; TCRdb's version includes in-frame clones alone and lacks a portion of them. Among some 84,000 clones listed, roughly 78% were seen once. Sequenced: PBMCs. The receptor source for this set is a male donor in good health and CMV-seropositive.

The chain combines TRBV28 with TRBJ2-7; the D gene is possibly TRBD2 (6 bases). The CDR3 totals 13 residues. V dropped 6 bases and J dropped 4 bases, with 13 bases sitting between them. Per germline, CDR1 MDHEN and CDR2 SYDVKM. This CDR3 reads CASRANGRYEQYF. DNA of the CDR3: TGTGCCAGCAGGGCGAACGGGAGATACGAGCAGTACTTC.

This clone was seen a few times. The J gene is TRBJ1-1, the V gene TRBV7-3; D possibly corresponds to TRBD1 (5 bases). Trimming removed 1 base from V and 7 bases from J, with 16 bases in between. Germline V lookup: CDR1 SGHTA, CDR2 FQGTGA. CDR3 length equals 15 residues. CDR3 sequence: CASSLRAGPTVEAFF. The CDR3 bases are TGTGCCAGCAGCTTAAGAGCGGGACCGACGGTTGAAGCTTTCTTT.

The chain couples TRBV2 to TRBJ2-1; 9 nucleotides align to TRBD2. Trimming cost V 3 bases and J 1 base; bases outside gene matches: 1. CDR1 SNHLY and CDR2 FYNNEI come from the germline V gene. The CDR3 covers 15 residues. The CDR3 bases are TGTGCCAGCAGTGACCTAGCGGGGTCCTACAATGAGCAGTTCTTC. Translated, it gives CASSDLAGSYNEQFF.

In this sample, this clone turned up a few times. The chain has TRBV5-4 and TRBJ1-4; D is uncertain. V lost 4 bases, J lost 11 bases, and 18 bases lay in between. The CDR3 length is 14 residues. Germline V gives CDR1 SGHNT, CDR2 YYREEE (reference sequence). The CDR3, as DNA: TGTGCCAGCAGCCTCGGGTCGGAAGGTTGGAAACTGTTTTTT. This translates into CASSLGSEGWKLFF.

The chain combines TRBV7-2 with TRBJ1-5, with 9 bases matching TRBD1. The CDR3 length is 14 residues. Trimming removed 4 bases from V and 6 bases from J; junction bases left unmatched: 4. The germline V gene encodes CDR1 SGHTA and CDR2 FQGNSA. The CDR3 protein is CASSSGQGIQPQHF. The CDR3 DNA follows: TGTGCCAGCAGCTCAGGACAGGGGATTCAGCCCCAGCATTTT.

The CDR3 bases are TGTGCCAGCAGCTCAGAGGGACTAGCGGCCTACGAGCAGTACTTC. This translates into CASSSEGLAAYEQYF. V usage is TRBV7-2 and J usage is TRBJ2-7; 11 bases align to TRBD2. In germline, CDR1 is SGHTA, CDR2 FQGNSA. Unmatched junction bases numbered 4, after V lost 4 bases and J lost 2 bases. This CDR3 has 15 residues.

The chain uses TRBV4-3 and TRBJ2-7; D might be TRBD2 (5 bases). The CDR3 covers 13 residues. V was trimmed by 4 bases and J by 4 bases, leaving 11 bases between them. In germline, CDR1 is LGHNA, CDR2 YSLEER. The CDR3 DNA sequence: TGCGCCAGCAGCCTCCGGGATAAGTACGAGCAGTACTTC. It codes for CASSLRDKYEQYF.

The V gene is TRBV27, the J gene TRBJ1-2; perhaps TRBD1 as D (5 bases). Trimming pared 2 bases from V and 2 bases from J, leaving 12 bases between. CDR1 and CDR2 from the germline V gene are MNHEY and SMNVEV (reference sequence). This CDR3 has 15 residues. The CDR3 DNA reads as TGTGCCAGCAGTTTAGAGGCAGGGTACAACTATGGCTACACCTTC. The encoded protein is CASSLEAGYNYGYTF.